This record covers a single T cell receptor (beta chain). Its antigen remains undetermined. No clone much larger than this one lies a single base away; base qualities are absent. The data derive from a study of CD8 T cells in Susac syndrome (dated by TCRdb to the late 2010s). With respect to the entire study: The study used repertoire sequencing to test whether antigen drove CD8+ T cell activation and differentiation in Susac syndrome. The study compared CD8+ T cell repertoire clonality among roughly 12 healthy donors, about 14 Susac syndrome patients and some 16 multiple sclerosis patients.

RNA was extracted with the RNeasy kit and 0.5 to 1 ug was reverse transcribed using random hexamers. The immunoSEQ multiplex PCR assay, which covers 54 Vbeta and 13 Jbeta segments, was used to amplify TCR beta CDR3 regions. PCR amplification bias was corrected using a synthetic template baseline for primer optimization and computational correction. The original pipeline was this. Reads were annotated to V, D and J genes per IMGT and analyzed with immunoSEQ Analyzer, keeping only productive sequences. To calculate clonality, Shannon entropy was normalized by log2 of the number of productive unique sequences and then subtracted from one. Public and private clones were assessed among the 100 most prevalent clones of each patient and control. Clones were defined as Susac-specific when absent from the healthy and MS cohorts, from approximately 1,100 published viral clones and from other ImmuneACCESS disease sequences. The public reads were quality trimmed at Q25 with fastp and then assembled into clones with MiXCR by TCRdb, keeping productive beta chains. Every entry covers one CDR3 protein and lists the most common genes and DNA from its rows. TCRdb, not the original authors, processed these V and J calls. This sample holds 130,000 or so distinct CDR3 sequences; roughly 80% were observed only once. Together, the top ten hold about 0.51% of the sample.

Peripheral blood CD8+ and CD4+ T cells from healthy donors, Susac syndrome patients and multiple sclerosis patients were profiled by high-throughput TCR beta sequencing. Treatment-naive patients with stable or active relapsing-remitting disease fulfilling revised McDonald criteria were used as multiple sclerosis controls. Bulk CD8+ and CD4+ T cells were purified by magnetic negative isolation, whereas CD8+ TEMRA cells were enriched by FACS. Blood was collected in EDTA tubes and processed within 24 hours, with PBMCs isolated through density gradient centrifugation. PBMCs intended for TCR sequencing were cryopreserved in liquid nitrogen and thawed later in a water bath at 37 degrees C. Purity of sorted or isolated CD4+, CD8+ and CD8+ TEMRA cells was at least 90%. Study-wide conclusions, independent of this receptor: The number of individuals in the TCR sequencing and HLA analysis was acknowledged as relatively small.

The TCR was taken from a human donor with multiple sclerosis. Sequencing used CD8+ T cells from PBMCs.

The CDR3 here reads CASIATGKLRELFF. In nucleotide form, the sequence is TGTGCCAGTATTGCCACGGGGAAGCTCAGGGAGCTGTTTTTT. The chain is encoded by TRBV19 joined to TRBJ2-2; the D segment could be TRBD2, given 5 matching bases. Between the V and J ends, shortened by 7 bases and 9 bases respectively, the junction contains 18 bases. According to the germline V gene (reference sequence), CDR1 reads LNHDA and CDR2 reads SQIVND. The CDR3 starts with the cysteine, ends with the phenylalanine, and has 14 residues. The kept DNA is CDR3 alone, 42 bases in frame from the first base.